These 15 T cell receptor beta chains were all obtained from the same sample, sequenced in a study of shared T cell receptors in the human thymus. Some clones are missing from TCRdb's copy, which holds only in-frame ones; the method was immunoSEQ multiplex PCR. The repertoire consists of some 660,000 clones, with around 87% occurring once and the leading ten covering 0.0094%. This sample was shared with a second study, whose subject was human thymus T cells.

Input material: thymocytes. Receptor source: a boy under two years old with a congenital heart defect.

For this clone: The sample carries other DNA sequences with the same CDR3. This chain connects TRBV4-3 to TRBJ2-7; 12 bases agree with TRBD2. The J segment lost 4 bases and the V segment lost 2 bases, leaving 3 bases of the junction unmatched. CDR1 and CDR2 (germline): LGHNA, YSLEER. The length of the CDR3 is 15 residues. The CDR3 DNA sequence: TGCGCCAGCAGCCAACTAGCGGGAGGGCCATACGAGCAGTACTTC. As protein: CASSQLAGGPYEQYF.

CDR3 DNA sequence: TGTGCCAGCAGCTTAGCGAGTAGAGATACGCAGTATTTT. Translating gives CASSLASRDTQYF. V usage is TRBV7-2 and J usage is TRBJ2-3, with D uncertain. Germline CDR1 is SGHTA and CDR2 is FQGNSA. The CDR3 has 13 residues. V was cut by 0 bases and J by 5 bases, with 6 bases left in between.

The genes are TRBV11-2 and TRBJ1-2; possible D gene TRBD1, 6 bases. The V gene's germline CDR1 is SGHAT and CDR2 FQNNGV. Between the trimmed V and J ends, which lost 1 base and 4 bases, there was a span of 16 bases. The CDR3 loop spans 16 amino acids. The chain's CDR3 is CASSLGTGTGSYGYTF. The CDR3, as DNA: TGTGCCAGCAGCTTAGGCACAGGGACCGGGTCCTATGGCTACACCTTC.

A note on this clone: Germline and junction disagree at one end, which may indicate a read error. V is TRBV25-1 and J is TRBJ1-2; TRBD1 is a possible D gene (6 bases). The CDR3 loop spans 11 amino acids. Germline assignment: CDR1 MGHDK and CDR2 SYGVNS. CDR3 in DNA: TGTGCCAGCAGTGGAACAGGGCCCGACTGCTTC. The encoded protein is CASSGTGPDCF.

V usage is TRBV4-1 and J usage is TRBJ1-2; D ambiguous. The V end was cut by 0 bases, the J end by 10 bases, with 9 bases between. There are 12 residues in the CDR3. Germline V gene lookup returns CDR1 MGHRA and CDR2 YSYEKL. The CDR3 reads CASSQDLRAYTF. CDR3 bases: TGCGCCAGCAGCCAAGACCTCCGAGCCTACACCTTC.

The V and J genes are TRBV4-3 and TRBJ1-1, with TRBD1 matching 7 bases. J gave up 9 bases and V 5 bases, and 6 bases lay outside the gene matches. From germline, CDR1 is LGHNA and CDR2 YSLEER. The CDR3 runs to 12 residues. In DNA form, the CDR3 reads TGCGCCAGCAGCGCCCGGGACAGAAAAGCTTTCTTT. Translated: CASSARDRKAFF.

This chain uses TRBV18 with TRBJ1-6, with 11 bases lining up with TRBD1. V dropped 4 bases and J dropped 1; count of bases not matched to a gene: 0. The CDR3 is made up of 16 amino acids. Per germline, CDR1 KGHSH and CDR2 LQKENI. This CDR3 reads CASSRDRGSYNSPLHF. For the CDR3, the DNA is TGTGCCAGCTCACGGGACAGGGGGTCCTATAATTCACCCCTCCACTTT. Full variable domain (rest looked up from reference TRBV18 and TRBJ1-6): NAGVMQNPRHLVRRRGQEARLRCSPMKGHSHVYWYRQLPEEGLKFMVYLQKENIIDESGMPKERFSAEFPKEGPSILRIQQVVRGDSAAYFCASSRDRGSYNSPLHFGNGTRLTVT.

The chain uses TRBV27 and TRBJ2-7, with TRBD1 identical over 8 bases. V lost 4 bases to trimming and J lost 5 bases; unmatched junction nucleotides: 10. The CDR3 runs 15 residues. Germline V gene sequence: CDR1 MNHEY, CDR2 SMNVEV (reference sequence). CDR3 sequence: CASSSLGQGSDEQYF. The CDR3 DNA follows: TGTGCCAGCAGTTCGCTAGGACAGGGTAGCGACGAGCAGTACTTC.

The rearrangement uses TRBV4-3 and TRBJ2-7; D might be TRBD1 (5 bases). Trimming removed 0 bases from V and 2 bases from J, with 14 bases in between. The V gene's germline CDR1 is LGHNA and CDR2 YSLEER. CDR3 length: 16 amino acids. DNA of the CDR3: TGCGCCAGCAGCCAAGAAGACAGTCACCCTCCCTACGAGCAGTACTTC. As protein: CASSQEDSHPPYEQYF.

The chain recombines TRBV4-3 with TRBJ2-5, with TRBD2 matching over 9 bases. This CDR3 region has 17 residues. With 4 bases clipped from V and 2 bases from J, the junction kept 11 bases outside the gene matches. Germline assignment: CDR1 LGHNA and CDR2 YSLEER. The CDR3 protein is CASSPGVAGAGQETQYF. CDR3 sequence (DNA): TGCGCCAGCAGCCCCGGAGTAGCGGGAGCGGGACAAGAGACCCAGTACTTC.

This clone was counted a few times. This chain connects TRBV27 to TRBJ2-1, with 9 bases aligning to TRBD1. Trimming took 6 bases from V and 0 from J; bases not matched to a gene: 12. This CDR3 contains 18 residues. CDR1 and CDR2 (germline): MNHEY, SMNVEV (reference sequence). In DNA form, the CDR3 reads TGTGCCAGCAGCCATTTGAAAGCGACAGGGGGCTCCTACAATGAGCAGTTCTTC. This translates into CASSHLKATGGSYNEQFF.

V and J are TRBV10-1 and TRBJ2-1, with a weak D call TRBD1 (5 bases). This CDR3 contains 16 residues. The V end was cut by 0 bases, the J end by 8 bases, with 17 bases between. Germline assignment: CDR1 WNHNN and CDR2 SYGVQD (reference sequence). The CDR3 DNA sequence: TGCGCCAGCAGTGAGTCTGAAGGGGCGCCGCGCGATGAGCAGTTCTTC. Translating it yields CASSESEGAPRDEQFF.

The DNA of the CDR3 is TGTGCCAGCAGTCCTCCCGGGACTAGCGATGCCGGGGAGCTGTTTTTT. Translated: CASSPPGTSDAGELFF. The rearrangement joins TRBV28 to TRBJ2-2; 10 positions match TRBD2. In germline, CDR1 is MDHEN, CDR2 SYDVKM. The V segment lost 5 bases and the J segment 6 bases; nucleotides outside the gene matches: 9. The CDR3 loop spans 16 amino acids. The whole variable domain, filled in from reference TRBV28 and TRBJ2-2, reads DVKVTQSSRYLVKRTGEKVFLECVQDMDHENMFWYRQDPGLGLRLIYFSYDVKMKEKGDIPEGYSVSREKKERFSLILESASTNQTSMYLCASSPPGTSDAGELFFGEGSRLTVL.

This rearrangement joins TRBV19 to TRBJ1-2; D not resolved. The germline CDR1 and CDR2 sequences are LNHDA and SQIVND (reference sequence). This CDR3 is 12 amino acids long. Trimming pared 11 bases from V and 3 bases from J, leaving 13 bases between. The CDR3 reads CAGRGRDYGYTF. The CDR3 DNA follows: TGTGCCGGACGAGGGCGGGACTATGGCTACACCTTC.

This clone has just one count. A read error may produce the germline difference seen at one junction end. The chain couples TRBV28 to TRBJ1-2, with 9 bases identical to TRBD1. The CDR3 spans 14 residues. Germline loops: CDR1 MDHEN, CDR2 SYDVKM. The CDR3 DNA reads TGTGCCAGCAGGTTATACAGGGGGCGGGGTGGCTACACCTTC. It codes for CASRLYRGRGGYTF.